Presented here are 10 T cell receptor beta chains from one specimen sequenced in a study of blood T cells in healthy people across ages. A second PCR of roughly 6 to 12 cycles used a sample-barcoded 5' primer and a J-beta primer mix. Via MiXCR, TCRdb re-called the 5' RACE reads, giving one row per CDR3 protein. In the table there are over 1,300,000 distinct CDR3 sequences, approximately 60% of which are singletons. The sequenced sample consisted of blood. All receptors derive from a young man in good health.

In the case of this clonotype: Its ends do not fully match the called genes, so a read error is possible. The chain's CDR3 is CASSLGRGGTEAFF. The CDR3 DNA is TGTGCCAGCAGTTTGGGCAGGGGGGGCACTGAAGCTTTCTTT. This chain uses TRBV5-1 with TRBJ1-1; 7 bases fit TRBD1. CDR1 and CDR2 (germline): SGHRS, YFSETQ. This CDR3 is 14 amino acids long. Using reference TRBV5-1 and TRBJ1-1 for the parts outside the CDR3, the full variable domain is KAGVTQTPRYLIKTRGQQVTLSCSPISGHRSVSWYQQTPGQGLQFLFEYFSETQRNKGNFPGRFSGRQFSNSRSEMNVSTLELGDSALYLCASSLGRGGTEAFFGQGTRLTVV.

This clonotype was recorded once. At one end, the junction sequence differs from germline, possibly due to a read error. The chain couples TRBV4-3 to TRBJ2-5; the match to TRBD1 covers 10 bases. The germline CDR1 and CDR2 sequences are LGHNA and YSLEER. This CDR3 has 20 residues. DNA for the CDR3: TGCGTCAGCAGCCAAGATGGAGGGGGGTCCGGGACAGGGGCCCTCAATGAGCAGTACTTC. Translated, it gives CVSSQDGGGSGTGALNEQYF.

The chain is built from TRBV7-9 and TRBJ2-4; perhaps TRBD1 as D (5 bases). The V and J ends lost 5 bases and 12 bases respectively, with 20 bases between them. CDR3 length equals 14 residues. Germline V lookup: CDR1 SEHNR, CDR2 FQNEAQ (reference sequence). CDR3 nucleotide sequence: TGTGCCAGCAGCCCTCCAGACAGACGCCAAGATCAGTACTTC. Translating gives CASSPPDRRQDQYF.

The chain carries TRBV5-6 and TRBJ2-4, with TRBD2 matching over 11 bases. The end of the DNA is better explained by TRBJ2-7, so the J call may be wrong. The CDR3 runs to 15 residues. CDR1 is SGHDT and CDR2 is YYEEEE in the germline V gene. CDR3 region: CASSPLGLAEYEQYF. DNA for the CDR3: TGTGCCAGCAGCCCCTTGGGACTAGCGGAATACGAGCAGTACTTC.

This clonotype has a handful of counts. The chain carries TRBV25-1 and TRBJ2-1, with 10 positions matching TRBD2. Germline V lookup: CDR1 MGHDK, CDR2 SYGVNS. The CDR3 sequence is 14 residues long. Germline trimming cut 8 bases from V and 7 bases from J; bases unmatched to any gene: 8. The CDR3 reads CASGGSGGLNEQFF. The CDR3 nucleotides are TGTGCCAGCGGGGGTAGCGGGGGGCTGAATGAGCAGTTCTTC.

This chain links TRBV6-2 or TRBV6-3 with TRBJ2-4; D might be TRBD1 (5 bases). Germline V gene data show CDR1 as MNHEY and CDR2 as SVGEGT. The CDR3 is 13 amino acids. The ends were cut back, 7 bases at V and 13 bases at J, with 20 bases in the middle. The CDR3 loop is CASTGWGREEQYF. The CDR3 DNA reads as TGTGCCAGCACCGGTTGGGGCCGAGAAGAGCAGTACTTC.

This CDR3 is CASSLGVDHAKNIQYF. The CDR3, as DNA: TGTGCCAGCAGTTTGGGAGTAGACCACGCCAAAAACATTCAGTACTTC. V usage is TRBV27 and J usage is TRBJ2-4, with a weak D call TRBD2 (5 bases). There are 16 residues in the CDR3. The germline gives CDR1 MNHEY, CDR2 SMNVEV (reference sequence). Between the trimmed V and J ends, which lost 3 bases and 1 base, there was a span of 13 bases.

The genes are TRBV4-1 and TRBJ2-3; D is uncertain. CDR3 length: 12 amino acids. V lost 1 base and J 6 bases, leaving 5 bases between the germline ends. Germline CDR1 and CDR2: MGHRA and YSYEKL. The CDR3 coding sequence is TGCGCCAGCAGCCAAGCGTTCGATACGCAGTATTTT. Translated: CASSQAFDTQYF.

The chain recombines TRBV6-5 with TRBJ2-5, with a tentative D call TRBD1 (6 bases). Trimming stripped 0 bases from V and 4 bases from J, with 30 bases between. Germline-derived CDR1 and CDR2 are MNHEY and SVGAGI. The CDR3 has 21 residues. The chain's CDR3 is CASSYSTTINEDSNPVETQYF. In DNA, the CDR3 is TGTGCCAGCAGTTACTCCACAACGATCAACGAGGACAGCAATCCGGTAGAGACCCAGTACTTC.

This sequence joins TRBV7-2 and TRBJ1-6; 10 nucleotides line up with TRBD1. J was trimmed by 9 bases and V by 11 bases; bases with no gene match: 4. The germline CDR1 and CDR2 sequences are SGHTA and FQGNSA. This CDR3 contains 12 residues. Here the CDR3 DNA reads TGTGCCGCGGGGACAGGGGCTTCACCCCTCCACTTT. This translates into CAAGTGASPLHF.